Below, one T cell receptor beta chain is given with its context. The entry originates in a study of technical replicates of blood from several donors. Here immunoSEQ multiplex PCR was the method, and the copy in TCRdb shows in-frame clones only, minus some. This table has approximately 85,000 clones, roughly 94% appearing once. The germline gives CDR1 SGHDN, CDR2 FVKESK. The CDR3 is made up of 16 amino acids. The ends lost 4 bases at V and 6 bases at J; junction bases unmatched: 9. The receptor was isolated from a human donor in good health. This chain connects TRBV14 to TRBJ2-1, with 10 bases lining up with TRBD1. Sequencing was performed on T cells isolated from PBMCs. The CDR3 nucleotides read TGTGCCAGCAGCCCTATCGTTGGGACAGGGGTCAATGAGCAGTTCTTC. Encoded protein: CASSPIVGTGVNEQFF.